This T cell receptor beta chain is from a study of cytomegalovirus exposure and HLA in healthy donors. 13 Jbeta primers and 60 Vbeta primers were used for the PCR. Assay: immunoSEQ multiplex PCR; the TCRdb copy retains only in-frame clones and omits some. The data show about 130,000 clones, with 70% to 85% seen just once and approximately 7% held by the top ten. Germline V gene data show CDR1 as SGDLS and CDR2 as YYNGEE. This CDR3 has 15 residues. J was trimmed by 0 bases and V by 2 bases; bases with no gene match: 4. This receptor was obtained from a man aged 40-50 years in good health and CMV-seropositive. Sequencing used PBMCs. The chain uses TRBV9 and TRBJ1-1; the match to TRBD1 covers 7 bases. CDR3 nucleotide sequence: TGTGCCAGCAGCGTCATGGGACAGCTGAACACTGAAGCTTTCTTT. Its translation: CASSVMGQLNTEAFF.